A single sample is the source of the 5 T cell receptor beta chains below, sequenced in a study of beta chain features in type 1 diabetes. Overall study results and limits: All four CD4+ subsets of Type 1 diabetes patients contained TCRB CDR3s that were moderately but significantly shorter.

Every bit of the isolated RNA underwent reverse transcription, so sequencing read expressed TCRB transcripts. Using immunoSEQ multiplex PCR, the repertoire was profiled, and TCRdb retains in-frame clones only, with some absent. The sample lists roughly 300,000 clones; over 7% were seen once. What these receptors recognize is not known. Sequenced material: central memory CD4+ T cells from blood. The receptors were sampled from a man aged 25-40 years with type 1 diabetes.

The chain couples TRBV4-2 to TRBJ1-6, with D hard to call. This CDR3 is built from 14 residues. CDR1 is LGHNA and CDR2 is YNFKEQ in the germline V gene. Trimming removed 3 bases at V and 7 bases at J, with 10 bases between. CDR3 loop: CASSQGPMNSPLHF. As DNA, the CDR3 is TGTGCCAGCAGCCAGGGCCCTATGAATTCACCCCTCCACTTT.

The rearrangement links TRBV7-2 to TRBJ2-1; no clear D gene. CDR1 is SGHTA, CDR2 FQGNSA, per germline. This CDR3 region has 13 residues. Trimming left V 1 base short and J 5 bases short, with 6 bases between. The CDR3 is CASSLVRHNEQFF. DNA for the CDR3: TGTGCCAGCAGCTTAGTACGGCACAATGAGCAGTTCTTC.

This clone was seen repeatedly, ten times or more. The CDR3 loop is CASSLVGPGANVLTF. The CDR3 bases are TGTGCCAGCAGCTTGGTAGGGCCTGGGGCCAACGTCCTGACTTTC. The chain employs TRBV5-4 and TRBJ2-6; D remains unclear. V shed 0 bases and J shed 2 bases, with 6 bases lying between them. This CDR3 region has 15 residues. CDR1 and CDR2 from the germline V gene are SGHNT and YYREEE (reference sequence).

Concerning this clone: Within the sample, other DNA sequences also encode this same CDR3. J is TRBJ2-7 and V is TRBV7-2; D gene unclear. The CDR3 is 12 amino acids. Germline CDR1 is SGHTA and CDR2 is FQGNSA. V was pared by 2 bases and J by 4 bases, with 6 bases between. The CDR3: CASSLTYYEQYF. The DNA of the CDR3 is TGTGCCAGCAGCTTAACCTATTACGAGCAGTACTTC.

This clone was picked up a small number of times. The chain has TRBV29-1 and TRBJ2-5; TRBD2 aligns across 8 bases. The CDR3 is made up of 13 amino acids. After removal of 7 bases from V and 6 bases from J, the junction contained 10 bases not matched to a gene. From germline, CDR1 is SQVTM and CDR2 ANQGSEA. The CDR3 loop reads CSDLLAGGKTQYF. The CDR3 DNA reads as TGCAGCGACTTACTCGCGGGGGGTAAGACCCAGTACTTC.